Below, 9 T cell receptor beta chains from the same sample are listed, as sequenced in a study of T cell repertoires in cytomegalovirus infection. MiXCR was run by TCRdb on the reads, yielding one entry per CDR3 protein. The data hold 310,000 or so distinct CDR3 sequences, with approximately 25% observed a single time. Their antigens are not known. The sample here was cultured PBMCs, taken from culture after CMV antigen stimulation. Every receptor here comes from a human donor in good health (CMV status not recorded). Some clones in this sample may be carry-over from other donors' samples.

This clonotype was recorded many times. The chain uses TRBV28 and TRBJ2-6; D possibly corresponds to TRBD2 (6 bases). The V and J ends lost 2 bases and 2 bases respectively, with 16 bases between them. Germline assignment: CDR1 MDHEN and CDR2 SYDVKM. CDR3 length: 18 amino acids. CDR3 amino acids: CASSLTRLVLTGANVLTF. As DNA, the CDR3 is TGTGCCAGCAGTTTAACCCGACTAGTCCTAACTGGGGCCAACGTCCTGACTTTC.

Details on this clonotype: A much larger clone differs from this one at a single base, so this may be a read error. The chain carries TRBV7-2 and TRBJ1-2, with TRBD1 as a possible D gene (6 bases). The CDR3 consists of 14 residues. V lost 5 bases and J 4 bases, leaving 14 bases between the germline ends. The germline CDR1 and CDR2 sequences are SGHTA and FQGNSA. In nucleotides, the CDR3 is TGTGCCAGCAGCCCCCGGGGCAGGGGCTATGGCTACACCTTC. Protein sequence: CASSPRGRGYGYTF.

This clonotype was recorded many times. The V and J genes are TRBV12-3 or TRBV12-4 and TRBJ1-2; a weak D match, TRBD1 (6 bases). The ends were cut back, 3 bases at V and 7 bases at J, with 9 bases in the middle. This CDR3 has 12 amino acids. The CDR3 here is CASSFPRGGYTF. The CDR3 bases are TGTGCCAGCAGTTTCCCCAGGGGTGGCTACACCTTC.

This clonotype was detected a few times. The chain has TRBV6-1 and TRBJ1-5, with 7 bases lining up with TRBD1. After removal of 6 bases from V and 5 bases from J, the junction contained 4 bases not matched to a gene. Per germline, CDR1 MNHNS and CDR2 SASEGT. CDR3 length equals 13 residues. For the CDR3, the DNA is TGTGCCAGCAGACGACAGGGCTATCAGCCCCAGCATTTT. This sequence encodes CASRRQGYQPQHF.

V gene TRBV28 combines with J gene TRBJ1-2; D remains unclear. This CDR3 has 12 amino acids. The germline CDR1 and CDR2 sequences are MDHEN and SYDVKM. Trimming cost V 7 bases and J 2 bases, with 8 bases left between them. The chain's CDR3 is CASTAGNYGYTF. Written as DNA, the CDR3 is TGTGCCAGCACCGCGGGGAACTATGGCTACACCTTC.

The chain is built from TRBV7-2 and TRBJ1-5, with D possibly matching TRBD1 (5 bases). Germline V gene sequence: CDR1 SGHTA, CDR2 FQGNSA. V gave up 0 bases and J gave up 0 bases, with 9 bases separating them. CDR3 length equals 16 residues. Here the CDR3 DNA reads TGTGCCAGCAGCTTAGCAGGGGTAGATAGCAATCAGCCCCAGCATTTT. It codes for CASSLAGVDSNQPQHF.

As to this clonotype: Germline is not matched at one junction end, which may reflect a read error. The genes are TRBV7-2 and TRBJ1-6; 10 bases match TRBD1. In germline, CDR1 is SGHTA, CDR2 FQGNSA. The CDR3 runs to 15 residues. Here the CDR3 reads CVSSRRQGAASPLHF. The CDR3 region has the DNA TGTGTCAGCAGCAGACGACAGGGGGCGGCTTCACCCCTCCACTTT.

This clonotype was counted only a few times. This CDR3 is CASGGDMGGEKLFF. CDR3 in DNA: TGTGCCAGCGGGGGGGACATGGGAGGAGAAAAACTGTTTTTT. This sequence joins TRBV12-3 or TRBV12-4 and TRBJ1-4, with D possibly being TRBD1 (6 bases). V shed 8 bases and J shed 8 bases, with 18 bases lying between them. There are 14 residues in the CDR3.

The rearrangement links TRBV7-8 to TRBJ2-1; D is possibly TRBD1 (6 bases). Per germline, CDR1 SGHVS and CDR2 FQNEAQ. The CDR3 length is 18 residues. The V end lost 0 bases, the J end lost 6 bases, and 21 bases lay between the germline ends. The CDR3 DNA follows: TGTGCCAGCAGCTTAGCCCCAGGGGAACTATGGGGAATCAATGAGCAGTTCTTC. Protein sequence: CASSLAPGELWGINEQFF. The variable domain in full, with the rest retrieved from reference TRBV7-8 and TRBJ2-1, is GAGVSQSPRYKVAKRGQDVALRCDPISGHVSLFWYQQALGQGPEFLTYFQNEAQLDKSGLPSDRFFAERPEGSVSTLKIQRTQQEDSAVYLCASSLAPGELWGINEQFFGPGTRLTVL.